These 8 T cell receptor beta chains were sequenced from one sample in a study of OX40 agonist ivuxolimab in advanced cancers. The method was immunoSEQ multiplex PCR; TCRdb's version includes in-frame clones alone and lacks a portion of them. Of some 11,000 clones in the sample, 80% to 90% were seen once. The material was CD4+ or CD8+ T cells sorted from blood, obtained in a trial of the OX40 agonist ivuxolimab. These TCRs come from an adult with an advanced solid tumor such as melanoma, head and neck, liver or kidney cancer.

The V gene is TRBV28, the J gene TRBJ2-5; 8 positions match TRBD2. Per the germline V gene, CDR1 is MDHEN and CDR2 is SYDVKM. V was pared by 5 bases and J by 1 base, with 9 bases of the junction left unmatched. The CDR3 runs to 16 residues. As DNA, the CDR3 is TGTGCCAGCAGTGTGCCGGGACTAGGGGGCCAAGAGACCCAGTACTTC. As protein: CASSVPGLGGQETQYF.

The gene calls are TRBV5-6 and TRBJ1-5; maybe TRBD1 (5 bases). CDR3 size: 12 residues. Trimming pared 3 bases from V and 7 bases from J, leaving 8 bases between. CDR1 and CDR2 (germline): SGHDT, YYEEEE. CDR3 nucleotide sequence: TGTGCCAGCAGCTCAGGGTACCAGCCCCAGCATTTT. It specifies CASSSGYQPQHF.

The CDR3 sequence is CASRALDNEQFF. Here the CDR3 DNA reads TGTGCCAGCAGGGCATTGGACAATGAGCAGTTCTTC. This chain connects TRBV7-9 to TRBJ2-1; D gene ambiguous. CDR1 and CDR2 from the germline V gene are SEHNR and FQNEAQ (reference sequence). V lost 6 bases to trimming and J lost 5 bases, with 8 bases between them. The CDR3 extends over 12 amino acids.

This clone ranks as large. The chain couples TRBV19 to TRBJ2-1; D may be TRBD1 (5 bases). The V gene lost 9 bases and the J gene lost 3 bases, with 12 bases spanning the gap. The CDR3 extends over 13 amino acids. Germline lookup yields CDR1 LNHDA and CDR2 SQIVND (reference sequence). The DNA of the CDR3 is TGTGCCAGATTGGACACTGGCTACAATGAGCAGTTCTTC. This translates into CARLDTGYNEQFF.

As regards this clone: One junction end does not reproduce the germline sequence, and a read error may be involved. This rearrangement joins TRBV7-7 to TRBJ2-3, with 10 bases fitting TRBD2. This CDR3 region has 15 residues. Per the germline V gene, CDR1 is SSHAT and CDR2 is FNYEAQ (reference sequence). The CDR3 protein is CASSRTSGVADTQYF. Written as DNA, the CDR3 is TGTGCTAGCAGCAGAACTAGCGGGGTCGCAGATACGCAGTATTTT.

This chain uses TRBV10-3 with TRBJ1-1; D is unresolved. The V and J ends lost 0 bases and 5 bases respectively, with 4 bases between them. The germline CDR1 and CDR2 sequences are ENHRY and SYGVKD. CDR3 size: 12 residues. CDR3 residues: CAISESLTEAFF. CDR3 DNA sequence: TGTGCCATCAGTGAGTCTCTTACTGAAGCTTTCTTT.

V gene TRBV7-9 combines with J gene TRBJ2-7; D gene unclear. V lost 3 bases, J lost 3 bases, and 12 bases lay in between. This CDR3 spans 14 amino acids. Germline V gives CDR1 SEHNR, CDR2 FQNEAQ (reference sequence). CDR3 residues: CASSFQVGRYEQYF. In DNA form, the CDR3 reads TGTGCCAGCAGCTTTCAGGTCGGACGCTACGAGCAGTACTTC.

The J gene is TRBJ1-1, the V gene TRBV15; D remains unclear. This CDR3 is 14 amino acids long. V lost 5 bases and J 0 bases, leaving 10 bases between the germline ends. The germline gives CDR1 LNHNV, CDR2 YYDKDF (reference sequence). This CDR3 reads CATSPSIMNTEAFF. CDR3 sequence (DNA): TGTGCCACCAGCCCTTCTATAATGAACACTGAAGCTTTCTTT.